Sequencing of this TCR beta chain was carried out in a study of T-cell reconstitution after alpha-beta-depleted transplantation in children (TCRdb year 2016). In the study overall: Using TCR repertoire profiling, the study followed T-cell immune reconstitution in a quantitative way in children after TCRalphabeta/CD19-depleted allogeneic hematopoietic cell transplantation.

From V the trimming removes 0 bases and from J it removes 6 bases, while the gene matches leave 6 bases of the junction unaccounted for. There are 15 amino acids in the CDR3, from cysteine to phenylalanine inclusive. The DNA shown is the 45-base CDR3, in frame from base 1. The germline V gene specifies LGHNA as CDR1 and YSLEER as CDR2. The library was obtained by PCR. Data came from an Illumina HiSeq 2500. Molecular barcoding was employed in the preparation of TCR libraries, with unique molecular identifiers being used to normalize TCRbeta repertoire quantification. TCRdb reran the public reads through fastp at Q25 and MiXCR, keeping productive beta chains. Rows matching on CDR3 protein sequence are summarized as one entry with the most common DNA and genes. Here the sample has about 240,000 distinct CDR3 sequences; about 12% occur a single time. The ten biggest clones cover roughly 2.8% of the sample.

In this sample, this clonotype turned up a few times. Its binding antigen is unknown. One base away there is no much larger clone; base qualities are not given. The clonotype originates from a human donor who donated a stem cell graft to a child with acute lymphoblastic leukemia. Sample: PBMCs from the stem cell graft donor, taken from the stem cell graft. Rearrangement joined TRBV4-3 to TRBJ2-7; TRBD2 aligns with 9 central bases. The CDR3 corresponds to CASSQDSRGRGEQYF. The DNA reads as follows: TGCGCCAGCAGCCAAGATAGTCGCGGGAGGGGCGAGCAGTACTTC.